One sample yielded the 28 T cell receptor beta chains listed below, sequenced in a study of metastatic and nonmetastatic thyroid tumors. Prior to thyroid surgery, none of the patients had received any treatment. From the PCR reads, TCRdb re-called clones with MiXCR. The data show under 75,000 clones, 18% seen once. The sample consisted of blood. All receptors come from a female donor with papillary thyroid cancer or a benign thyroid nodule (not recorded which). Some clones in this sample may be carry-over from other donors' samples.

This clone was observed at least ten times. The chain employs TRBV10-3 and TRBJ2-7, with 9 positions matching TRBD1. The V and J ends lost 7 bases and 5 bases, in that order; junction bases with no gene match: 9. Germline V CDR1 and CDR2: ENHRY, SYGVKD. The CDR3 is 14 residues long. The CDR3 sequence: CAIMSWDRENEQYF. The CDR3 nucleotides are TGTGCCATCATGAGCTGGGACAGGGAAAACGAGCAGTACTTC.

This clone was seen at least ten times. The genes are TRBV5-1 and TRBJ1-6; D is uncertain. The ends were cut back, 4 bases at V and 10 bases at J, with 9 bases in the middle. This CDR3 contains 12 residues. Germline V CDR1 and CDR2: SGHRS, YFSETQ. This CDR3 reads CASSPSGSPLHF. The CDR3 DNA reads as TGCGCCAGCAGCCCGTCGGGATCACCCCTCCACTTT.

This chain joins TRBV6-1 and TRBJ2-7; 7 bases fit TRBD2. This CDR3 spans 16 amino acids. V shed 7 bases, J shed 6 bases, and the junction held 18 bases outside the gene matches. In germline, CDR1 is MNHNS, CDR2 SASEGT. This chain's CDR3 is CASIASVGGSAFEQYF. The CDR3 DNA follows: TGTGCCAGCATCGCAAGCGTGGGCGGGAGTGCCTTCGAGCAGTACTTC.

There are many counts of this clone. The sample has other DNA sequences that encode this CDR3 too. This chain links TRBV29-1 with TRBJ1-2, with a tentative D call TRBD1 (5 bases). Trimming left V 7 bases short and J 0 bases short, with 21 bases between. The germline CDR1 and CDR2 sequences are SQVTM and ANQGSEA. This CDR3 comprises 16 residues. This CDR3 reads CSARQSGRGANYGYTF. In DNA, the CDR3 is TGCAGCGCGAGGCAATCAGGGCGAGGGGCTAACTATGGCTACACCTTC.

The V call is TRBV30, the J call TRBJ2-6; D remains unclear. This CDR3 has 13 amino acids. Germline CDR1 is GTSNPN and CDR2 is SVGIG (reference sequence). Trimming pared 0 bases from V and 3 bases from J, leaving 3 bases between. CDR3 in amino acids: CAWSVGGANVLTF. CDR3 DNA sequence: TGTGCCTGGAGTGTAGGTGGGGCCAACGTCCTGACTTTC.

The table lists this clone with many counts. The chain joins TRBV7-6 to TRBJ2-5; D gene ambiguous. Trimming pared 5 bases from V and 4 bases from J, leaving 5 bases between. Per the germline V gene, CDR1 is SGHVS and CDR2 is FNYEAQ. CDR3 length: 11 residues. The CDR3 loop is CASSGGETQYF. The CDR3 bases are TGTGCCAGCAGCGGCGGAGAGACCCAGTACTTC.

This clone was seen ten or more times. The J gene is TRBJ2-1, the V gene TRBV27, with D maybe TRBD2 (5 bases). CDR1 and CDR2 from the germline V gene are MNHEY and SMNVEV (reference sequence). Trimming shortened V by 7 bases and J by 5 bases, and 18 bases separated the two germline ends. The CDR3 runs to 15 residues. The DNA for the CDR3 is TGTGCCAGCACTACTCCGGGATCAAGCGACAATGAGCAGTTCTTC. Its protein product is CASTTPGSSDNEQFF.

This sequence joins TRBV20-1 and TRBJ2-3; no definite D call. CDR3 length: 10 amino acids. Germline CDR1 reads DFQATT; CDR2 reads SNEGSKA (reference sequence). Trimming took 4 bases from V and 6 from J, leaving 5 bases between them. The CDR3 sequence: CSAIWDTQYF. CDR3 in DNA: TGCAGTGCTATTTGGGATACGCAGTATTTT.

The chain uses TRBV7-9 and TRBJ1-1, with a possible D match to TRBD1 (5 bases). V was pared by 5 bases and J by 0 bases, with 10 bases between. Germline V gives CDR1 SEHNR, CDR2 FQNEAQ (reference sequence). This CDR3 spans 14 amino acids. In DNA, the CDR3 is TGTGCCAGCAGCACCCCAGGGATGAACACTGAAGCTTTCTTT. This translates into CASSTPGMNTEAFF.

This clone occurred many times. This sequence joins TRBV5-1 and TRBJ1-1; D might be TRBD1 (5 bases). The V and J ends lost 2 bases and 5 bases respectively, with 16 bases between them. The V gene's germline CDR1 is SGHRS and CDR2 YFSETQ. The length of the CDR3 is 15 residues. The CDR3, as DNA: TGCGCCAGCAGCTTTGCCCGGGGGTTGAGTACTGAAGCTTTCTTT. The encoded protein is CASSFARGLSTEAFF.

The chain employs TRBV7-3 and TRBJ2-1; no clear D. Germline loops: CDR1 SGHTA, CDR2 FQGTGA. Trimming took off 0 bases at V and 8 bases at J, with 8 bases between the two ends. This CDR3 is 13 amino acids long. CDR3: CASSLTRRDEQFF. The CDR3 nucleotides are TGTGCCAGCAGCTTAACCCGCCGGGATGAGCAGTTCTTC.

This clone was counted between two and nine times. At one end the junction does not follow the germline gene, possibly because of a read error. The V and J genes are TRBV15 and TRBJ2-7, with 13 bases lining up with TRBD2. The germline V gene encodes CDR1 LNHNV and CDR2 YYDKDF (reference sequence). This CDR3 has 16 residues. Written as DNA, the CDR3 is TGCGCCGCCAGCAGAGATTACGGGACTAGCGGGGCGGTTCAGTACTTC. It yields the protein CAASRDYGTSGAVQYF.

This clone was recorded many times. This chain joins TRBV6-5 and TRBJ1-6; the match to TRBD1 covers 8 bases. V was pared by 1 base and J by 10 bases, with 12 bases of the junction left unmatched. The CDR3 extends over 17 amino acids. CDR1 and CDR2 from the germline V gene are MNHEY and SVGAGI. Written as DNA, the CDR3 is TGTGCCAGCAGTTACTGGACAGGGTATTCCGATTACTCACCCCTCCACTTT. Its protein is CASSYWTGYSDYSPLHF.

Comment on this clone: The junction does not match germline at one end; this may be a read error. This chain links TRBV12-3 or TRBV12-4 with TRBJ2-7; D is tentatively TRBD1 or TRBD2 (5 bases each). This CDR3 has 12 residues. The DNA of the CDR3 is TGTGCCAGCAGTTCTGAGGGGAACGATCAGTACTTC. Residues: CASSSEGNDQYF.

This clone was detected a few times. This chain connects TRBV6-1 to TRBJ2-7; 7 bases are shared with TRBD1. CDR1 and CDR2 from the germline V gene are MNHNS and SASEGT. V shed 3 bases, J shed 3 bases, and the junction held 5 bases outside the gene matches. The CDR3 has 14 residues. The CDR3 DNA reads TGTGCCAGCAGTGAGGGGACAGCCCGCTACGAGCAGTACTTC. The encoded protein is CASSEGTARYEQYF.

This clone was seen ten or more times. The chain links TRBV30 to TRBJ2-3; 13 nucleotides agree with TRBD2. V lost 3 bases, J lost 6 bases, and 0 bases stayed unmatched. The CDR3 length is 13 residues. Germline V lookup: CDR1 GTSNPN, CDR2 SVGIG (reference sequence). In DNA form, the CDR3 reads TGTGCCTGGAGACTAGCGGGAGGGGATACGCAGTATTTT. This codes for CAWRLAGGDTQYF.

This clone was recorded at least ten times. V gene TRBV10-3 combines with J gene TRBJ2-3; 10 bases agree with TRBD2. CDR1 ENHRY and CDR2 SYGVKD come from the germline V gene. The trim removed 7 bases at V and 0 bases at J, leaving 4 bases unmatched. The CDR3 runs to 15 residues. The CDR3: CAITRTSGSTDTQYF. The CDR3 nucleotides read TGTGCCATCACCAGGACTAGCGGTAGCACAGATACGCAGTATTTT.

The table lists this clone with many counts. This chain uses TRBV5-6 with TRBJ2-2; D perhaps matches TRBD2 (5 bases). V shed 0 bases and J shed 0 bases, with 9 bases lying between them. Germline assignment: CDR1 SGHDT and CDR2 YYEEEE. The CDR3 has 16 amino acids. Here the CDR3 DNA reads TGTGCCAGCAGCTTGGTTCCGGACTCGAACACCGGGGAGCTGTTTTTT. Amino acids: CASSLVPDSNTGELFF.

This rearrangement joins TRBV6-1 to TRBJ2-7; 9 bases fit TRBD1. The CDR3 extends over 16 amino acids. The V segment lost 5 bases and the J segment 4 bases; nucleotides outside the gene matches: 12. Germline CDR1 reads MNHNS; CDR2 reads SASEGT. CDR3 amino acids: CASSPWTGEIYYEQYF. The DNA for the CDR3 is TGTGCCAGCAGTCCCTGGACAGGGGAAATCTATTACGAGCAGTACTTC.

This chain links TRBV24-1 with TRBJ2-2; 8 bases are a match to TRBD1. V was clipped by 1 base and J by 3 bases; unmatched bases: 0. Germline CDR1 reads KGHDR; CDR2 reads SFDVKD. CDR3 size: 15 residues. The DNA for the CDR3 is TGTGCCACCAGTGATTTACAGGGGGACACCGGGGAGCTGTTTTTT. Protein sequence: CATSDLQGDTGELFF.

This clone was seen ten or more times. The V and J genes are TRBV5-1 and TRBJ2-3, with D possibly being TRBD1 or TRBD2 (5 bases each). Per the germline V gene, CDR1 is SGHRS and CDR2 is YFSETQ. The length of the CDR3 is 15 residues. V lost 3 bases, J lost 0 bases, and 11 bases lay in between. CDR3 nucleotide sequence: TGCGCCAGCAGCTGGTCGGGGCGAAGCACAGATACGCAGTATTTT. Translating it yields CASSWSGRSTDTQYF.

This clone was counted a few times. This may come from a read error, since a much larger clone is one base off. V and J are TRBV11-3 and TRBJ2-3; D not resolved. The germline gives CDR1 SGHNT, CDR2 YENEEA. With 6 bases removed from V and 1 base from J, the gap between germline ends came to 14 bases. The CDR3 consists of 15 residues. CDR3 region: CASRPTVSGTDTQYF. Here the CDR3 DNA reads TGTGCCAGCAGACCCACAGTCTCGGGCACAGATACGCAGTATTTT.

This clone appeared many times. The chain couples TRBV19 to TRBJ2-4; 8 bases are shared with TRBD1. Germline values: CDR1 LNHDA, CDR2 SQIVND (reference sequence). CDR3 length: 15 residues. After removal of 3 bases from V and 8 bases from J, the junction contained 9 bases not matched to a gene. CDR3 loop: CASSIQAGGAYIQYF. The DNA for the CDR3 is TGTGCCAGTAGTATTCAGGCAGGGGGCGCTTACATTCAGTACTTC.

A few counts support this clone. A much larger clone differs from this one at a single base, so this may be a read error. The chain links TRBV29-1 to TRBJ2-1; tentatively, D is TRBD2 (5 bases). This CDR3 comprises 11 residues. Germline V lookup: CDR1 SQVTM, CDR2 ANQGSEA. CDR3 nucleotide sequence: TGCAGAGGTAGCGTCGGGAATGAGCAGTTCTTC. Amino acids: CRGSVGNEQFF.

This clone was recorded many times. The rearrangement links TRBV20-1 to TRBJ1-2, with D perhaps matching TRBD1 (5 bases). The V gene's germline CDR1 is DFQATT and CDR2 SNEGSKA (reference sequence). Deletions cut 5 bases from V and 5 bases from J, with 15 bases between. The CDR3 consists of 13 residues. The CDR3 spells CSALNRGQYGYTF. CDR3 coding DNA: TGCAGTGCTTTAAACAGAGGACAATATGGCTACACCTTC.

CDR3 residues: CASSLGLAGNYEQYF. CDR3 DNA: TGTGCCAGCAGCTTGGGACTAGCGGGAAACTACGAGCAGTACTTC. The J gene is TRBJ2-7, the V gene TRBV11-2, with 13 positions matching TRBD2. The V and J ends lost 3 bases and 3 bases, in that order; junction bases with no gene match: 2. CDR3 size: 15 residues. Looked up from germline, CDR1 is SGHAT and CDR2 is FQNNGV.

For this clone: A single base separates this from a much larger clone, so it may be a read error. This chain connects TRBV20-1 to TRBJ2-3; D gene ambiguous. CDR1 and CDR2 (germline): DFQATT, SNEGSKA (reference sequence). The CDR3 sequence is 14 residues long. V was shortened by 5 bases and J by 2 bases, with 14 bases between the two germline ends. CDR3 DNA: TGCAGTGCTGGAACTAAGTTTATCACAGATACGCAGTATTTT. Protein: CSAGTKFITDTQYF.

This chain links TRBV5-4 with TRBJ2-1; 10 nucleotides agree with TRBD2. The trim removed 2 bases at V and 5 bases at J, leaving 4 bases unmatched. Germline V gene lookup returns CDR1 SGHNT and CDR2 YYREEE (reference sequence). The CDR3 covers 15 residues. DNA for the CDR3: TGTGCCAGCAGCTTCTTAGCGGGAGGTAACAATGAGCAGTTCTTC. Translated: CASSFLAGGNNEQFF.